Listed here is a single T cell receptor beta chain. Its antigen is not identified. This table comes from immunoSEQ multiplex PCR, and its TCRdb copy is limited to in-frame clones, with some not included. Among 180,000 or so clones listed, about 83% were seen once. This sample stems from a study of Ad26.COV2.S vaccination and SARS-CoV-2 variants. CDR3 length equals 17 residues. Study conclusions and caveats: Spike-specific TCR breadth in vaccine recipients exceeded that seen in placebo recipients. Breadth and depth estimates from TCRs may understate total T cell responses. Spike-specific CD8+ and CD4+ T cell responses reportedly showed substantial breadth after vaccination.

The receptor's source is a human donor who had recovered from COVID-19. Sequenced material: peripheral blood, taken after recovery from COVID-19. The J gene is TRBJ2-1, the V gene TRBV21-1; TRBD1, the table's D call, was not compared with the DNA. TRBV21-1 is marked as a pseudogene. For the CDR3, the DNA is TGTGCCAGCAGCAAAGAAGGGAGAGGGGGTCTATTGAATGAGCAGTTCTTC. Residues: CASSKEGRGGLLNEQFF.